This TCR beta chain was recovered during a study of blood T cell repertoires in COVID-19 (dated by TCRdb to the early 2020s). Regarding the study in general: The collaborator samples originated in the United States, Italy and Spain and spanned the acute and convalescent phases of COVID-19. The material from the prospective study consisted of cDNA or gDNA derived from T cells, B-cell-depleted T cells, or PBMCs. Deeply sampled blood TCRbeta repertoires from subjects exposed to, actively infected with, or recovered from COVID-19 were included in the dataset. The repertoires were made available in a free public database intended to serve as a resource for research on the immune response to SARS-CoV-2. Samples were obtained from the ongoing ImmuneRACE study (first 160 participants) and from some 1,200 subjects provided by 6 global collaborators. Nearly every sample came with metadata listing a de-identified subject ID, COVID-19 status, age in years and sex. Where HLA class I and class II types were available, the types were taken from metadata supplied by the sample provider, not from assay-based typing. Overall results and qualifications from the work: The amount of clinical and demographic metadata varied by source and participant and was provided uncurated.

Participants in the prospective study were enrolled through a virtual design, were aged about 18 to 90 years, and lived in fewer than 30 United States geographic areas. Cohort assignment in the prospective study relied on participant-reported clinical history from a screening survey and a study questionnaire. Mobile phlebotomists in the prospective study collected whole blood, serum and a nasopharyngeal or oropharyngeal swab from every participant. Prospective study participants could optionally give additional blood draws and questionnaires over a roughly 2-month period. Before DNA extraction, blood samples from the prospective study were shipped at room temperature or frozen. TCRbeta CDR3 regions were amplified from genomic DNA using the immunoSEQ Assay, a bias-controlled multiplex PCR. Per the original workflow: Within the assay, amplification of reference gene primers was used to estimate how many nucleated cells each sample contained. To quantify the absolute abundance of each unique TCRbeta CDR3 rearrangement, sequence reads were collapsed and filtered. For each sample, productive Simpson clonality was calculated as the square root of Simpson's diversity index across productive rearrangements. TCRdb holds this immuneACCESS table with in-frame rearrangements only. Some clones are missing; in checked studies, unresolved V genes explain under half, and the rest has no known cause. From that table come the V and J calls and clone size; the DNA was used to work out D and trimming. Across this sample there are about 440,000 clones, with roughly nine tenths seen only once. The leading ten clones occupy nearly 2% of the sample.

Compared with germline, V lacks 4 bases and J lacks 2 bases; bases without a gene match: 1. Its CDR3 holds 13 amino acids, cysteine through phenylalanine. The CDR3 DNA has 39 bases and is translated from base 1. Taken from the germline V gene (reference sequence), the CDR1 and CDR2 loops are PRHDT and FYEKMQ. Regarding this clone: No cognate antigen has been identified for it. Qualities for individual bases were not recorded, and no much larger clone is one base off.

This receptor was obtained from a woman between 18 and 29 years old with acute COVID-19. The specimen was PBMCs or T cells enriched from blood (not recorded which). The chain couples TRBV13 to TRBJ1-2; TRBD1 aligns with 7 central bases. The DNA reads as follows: TGTGCCAGCAGCTCGGGACAGAACTATGGCTACACCTTC. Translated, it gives CASSSGQNYGYTF.